These 7 T cell receptor beta chains were all obtained from the same sample, sequenced in a study of early T cells in non-severe SARS-CoV-2 infection. TCRdb ran MiXCR on the 5' RACE reads and lists one entry per CDR3 protein. The data contain 35,000 to 45,000 distinct CDR3 sequences, around 6% of them singletons. Sequenced sample: whole blood. All receptors derive from an adult who was a healthcare worker with PCR-confirmed SARS-CoV-2 infection or an uninfected control (not recorded which).

This clonotype was seen at least ten times. The chain couples TRBV7-9 to TRBJ2-7; D perhaps matches TRBD2 (6 bases). CDR1 and CDR2 (germline): SEHNR, FQNEAQ (reference sequence). The CDR3 is 15 residues long. V shed 6 bases and J shed 7 bases, with 22 bases lying between them. The CDR3 nucleotides are TGTGCCAGCAGTCATCCGGGACTGGGGCGGGAAGAGCAGTACTTC. As protein: CASSHPGLGREEQYF.

This clonotype was found many times. V and J are TRBV20-1 and TRBJ2-7, with 7 bases matching TRBD1. CDR1 DFQATT and CDR2 SNEGSKA come from the germline V gene (reference sequence). The CDR3 has 14 amino acids. Trimming cost V 7 bases and J 0 bases; bases outside gene matches: 9. Here the CDR3 reads CSVLGDSRSYEQYF. CDR3 coding DNA: TGCAGTGTCCTGGGGGACAGCCGCTCCTACGAGCAGTACTTC.

The genes are TRBV12-5 and TRBJ1-1; D not certain. The germline CDR1 and CDR2 sequences are LGHNT and FRNRAP. The CDR3 has 14 amino acids. The ends were cut back, 0 bases at V and 5 bases at J, with 10 bases in the middle. This CDR3 reads CASGLVGGWTEAFF. The DNA of the CDR3 is TGTGCTAGTGGTTTGGTAGGAGGTTGGACTGAAGCTTTCTTT. The full variable domain, in which reference TRBV12-5 and TRBJ1-1 provide the parts outside the CDR3, is DARVTQTPRHKVTEMGQEVTMRCQPILGHNTVFWYRQTMMQGLELLAYFRNRAPLDDSGMPKDRFSAEMPDATLATLKIQPSEPRDSAVYFCASGLVGGWTEAFFGQGTRLTVV.

This clonotype has a count of ten or more. The chain is built from TRBV5-1 and TRBJ1-1; D is uncertain. V was cut by 1 base and J by 0 bases, with 4 bases left in between. CDR3 size: 13 residues. The germline CDR1 and CDR2 sequences are SGHRS and YFSETQ. Here the CDR3 reads CASSLRMNTEAFF. CDR3 in DNA: TGCGCCAGCAGCTTGCGGATGAACACTGAAGCTTTCTTT.

The V call is TRBV11-2, the J call TRBJ2-7; the D is unclear. Germline V gene sequence: CDR1 SGHAT, CDR2 FQNNGV. V lost 2 bases, J lost 6 bases, and 8 bases lay in between. This CDR3 region has 12 residues. In DNA, the CDR3 is TGTGCCAGCAGCTTACAGACGGGCGAGCAGTACTTC. It is translated as CASSLQTGEQYF.

This clonotype was counted at least ten times. The rearrangement uses TRBV2 and TRBJ2-7; no firm D call. Trimming shortened V by 7 bases and J by 4 bases, and 5 bases separated the two germline ends. Germline assignment: CDR1 SNHLY and CDR2 FYNNEI. The CDR3 spans 10 residues. This chain's CDR3 is CASKGYEQYF. In nucleotides, the CDR3 is TGTGCCAGCAAAGGGTACGAGCAGTACTTC.

This clonotype was recorded at least ten times. The CDR3 sequence is CSARGRGRMGPYEQYF. CDR3 DNA: TGCAGTGCTAGAGGGCGCGGGCGGATGGGCCCCTACGAGCAGTACTTC. The chain links TRBV20-1 to TRBJ2-7; TRBD2 might be the D (5 bases). The germline CDR1 and CDR2 sequences are DFQATT and SNEGSKA (reference sequence). CDR3 size: 16 residues. V lost 1 base to trimming and J lost 2 bases, with 18 bases between them.